The 26 T cell receptor beta chains given below trace back to one sample, sequenced in a study of CD8 T cells in ankylosing spondylitis. Study-wide points: A TCR beta motif of eight highly homologous variants appeared characteristic of ankylosing spondylitis blood.

TCRdb called the 5' RACE reads again in MiXCR, with one record for every CDR3 protein. The sample lists 670,000 or so distinct CDR3 sequences; under 20% were seen once. Their cognate antigens are unknown. The sequencing input was blood, either unsorted or a sorted T cell fraction (not recorded which). Receptors originate from a male donor with ankylosing spondylitis.

Concerning this clonotype: A read error may account for a junction end that differs from germline. The chain couples TRBV10-3 to TRBJ1-1; a possible D gene is TRBD1 (6 bases). Germline V lookup: CDR1 ENHRY, CDR2 SYGVKD. The CDR3 extends over 14 amino acids. In DNA, the CDR3 is TGTGCCATCAGGGACAGCCAGATTCTCCCTGAGGCTTTCTTT. It specifies CAIRDSQILPEAFF.

This clonotype was detected many times. As DNA, the CDR3 is TGTGCCAGCAGCCCAGGGGGCGCGGGAACTGAAGCTTTCTTT. Translated: CASSPGGAGTEAFF. V and J are TRBV28 and TRBJ1-1; 8 bases match TRBD1. The CDR3 extends over 14 amino acids. The V and J ends lost 6 bases and 5 bases, in that order; junction bases with no gene match: 8. Germline V gene lookup returns CDR1 MDHEN and CDR2 SYDVKM.

The chain joins TRBV2 to TRBJ2-1; no reliable D call. V was clipped by 7 bases and J by 2 bases, with 6 bases between them. Germline assignment: CDR1 SNHLY and CDR2 FYNNEI. The CDR3 runs to 12 residues. CDR3 coding DNA: TGTGCCAGCATAGGTCCCTACAATGAGCAGTTCTTC. Protein product: CASIGPYNEQFF. Together with reference TRBV2 and TRBJ2-1, the CDR3 gives the full variable domain: EPEVTQTPSHQVTQMGQEVILRCVPISNHLYFYWYRQILGQKVEFLVSFYNNEISEKSEIFDDQFSVERPDGSNFTLKIRSTKLEDSAMYFCASIGPYNEQFFGPGTRLTVL.

This clonotype showed up just a few times. The rearrangement joins TRBV12-3 or TRBV12-4 to TRBJ2-1; 10 nucleotides align to TRBD2. CDR3 size: 15 residues. Trimming took 6 bases from V and 6 from J; bases not matched to a gene: 8. CDR3 DNA: TGTGCCAGCAGCAGAGGACTAGCGGAGATCAATGAGCAGTTCTTC. It yields the protein CASSRGLAEINEQFF.

This clonotype was picked up a small number of times. The V gene is TRBV12-3 or TRBV12-4, the J gene TRBJ2-1, with TRBD2 as a possible D gene (6 bases). This CDR3 spans 17 amino acids. V lost 4 bases and J 5 bases, leaving 21 bases between the germline ends. CDR3 nucleotides: TGTGCCAGCAGTTCCCCCCGCCGCGGGACTGTCAACAATGAGCAGTTCTTC. Its translation: CASSSPRRGTVNNEQFF.

The chain combines TRBV20-1 with TRBJ1-1; 7 bases are a match to TRBD1. This CDR3 region has 13 residues. CDR1 DFQATT and CDR2 SNEGSKA come from the germline V gene (reference sequence). The trim removed 7 bases at V and 0 bases at J, leaving 5 bases unmatched. CDR3 residues: CSGPGQMNTEAFF. CDR3 DNA sequence: TGCAGTGGCCCGGGACAGATGAACACTGAAGCTTTCTTT.

This clonotype was observed a few times. J is TRBJ2-1 and V is TRBV6-2 or TRBV6-3; TRBD2 agrees at 10 bases. Trimming cost V 6 bases and J 8 bases; bases outside gene matches: 13. CDR3 size: 16 residues. Germline V gene lookup returns CDR1 MNHEY and CDR2 SVGEGT. This CDR3 reads CASSLRQREGRHEQFF. As DNA, the CDR3 is TGTGCCAGCAGCCTACGCCAGCGGGAGGGCCGGCATGAGCAGTTCTTC.

This chain uses TRBV18 with TRBJ2-1, with 9 bases that match TRBD2. The CDR3 contains 15 residues. Germline assignment: CDR1 KGHSH and CDR2 LQKENI. J was trimmed by 2 bases and V by 1 base; bases with no gene match: 0. The chain's CDR3 is CASSPRTSAYNEQFF. The CDR3 bases are TGTGCCAGCTCACCACGGACTAGCGCCTACAATGAGCAGTTCTTC.

CDR3 bases: TGTGCCAGCAGTACCAGGGTAGGTGGGGCCAACGTCCTGACTTTC. Translating gives CASSTRVGGANVLTF. The chain recombines TRBV12-3 or TRBV12-4 with TRBJ2-6; the D gene is possibly TRBD1 (5 bases). Trimming shortened V by 5 bases and J by 3 bases, and 11 bases separated the two germline ends. The CDR3 spans 15 residues.

This clonotype was recorded a few times. V and J are TRBV20-1 and TRBJ2-7, with 7 bases fitting TRBD2. CDR1 is DFQATT, CDR2 SNEGSKA, per germline (reference sequence). J lost 1 base, V lost 3 bases, and 6 bases had no gene match. CDR3 size: 14 residues. The CDR3 is CSASGREWSYEQYF. CDR3 bases: TGCAGTGCTAGTGGGCGGGAGTGGTCCTACGAGCAGTACTTC.

This clonotype turned up a few times. This chain uses TRBV7-2 with TRBJ1-6, with D perhaps TRBD1 (6 bases). Germline V gene lookup returns CDR1 SGHTA and CDR2 FQGNSA. This CDR3 spans 15 amino acids. The V end lost 5 bases, the J end lost 6 bases, and 14 bases lay between the germline ends. The CDR3 reads CASSTQGFVNSPLHF. CDR3 in DNA: TGTGCCAGCAGCACCCAGGGGTTTGTTAATTCACCCCTCCACTTT.

This clonotype was observed a few times. The V and J genes are TRBV10-1 and TRBJ2-2; D uncertain. The CDR3 consists of 13 residues. Germline CDR1 reads WNHNN; CDR2 reads SYGVQD (reference sequence). Trimming pared 3 bases from V and 6 bases from J, leaving 8 bases between. The CDR3 sequence is CASSEQRPGELFF. CDR3 in DNA: TGCGCCAGCAGTGAACAGAGACCCGGGGAGCTGTTTTTT.

This clonotype was seen only a few times. The chain combines TRBV7-9 with TRBJ2-1; TRBD2 aligns across 11 bases. The CDR3 covers 16 residues. With V trimmed by 4 bases and J by 6 bases, 8 bases remained unmatched. The germline V gene has CDR1 SEHNR and CDR2 FQNEAQ (reference sequence). The CDR3 sequence: CASSSTPGLAANEQFF. The CDR3 DNA is TGTGCCAGCAGCTCAACCCCGGGACTAGCGGCCAATGAGCAGTTCTTC.

This clonotype was detected only a few times. The V gene is TRBV6-5, the J gene TRBJ1-1, with D unclear. The CDR3 sequence is 15 residues long. V was clipped by 0 bases and J by 6 bases, with 14 bases between them. Germline values: CDR1 MNHEY, CDR2 SVGAGI. CDR3 sequence: CASSYSDVSWAEAFF. The CDR3 region has the DNA TGTGCCAGCAGTTACTCAGACGTGTCTTGGGCTGAAGCTTTCTTT.

The chain recombines TRBV15 with TRBJ2-7, with D maybe TRBD2 (5 bases). The CDR3 loop spans 16 amino acids. V lost 1 base to trimming and J lost 0 bases, with 13 bases between them. CDR1 and CDR2 from the germline V gene are LNHNV and YYDKDF (reference sequence). CDR3 in DNA: TGTGCCACCAGCAGAGCTCTCCAGCGGAGCTCCTACGAGCAGTACTTC. It codes for CATSRALQRSSYEQYF.

This clonotype occurred a few times. Germline and junction disagree at one end, which may indicate a read error. The V gene is TRBV12-3 or TRBV12-4, the J gene TRBJ2-5, with D perhaps TRBD2 (6 bases). This CDR3 has 13 amino acids. Here the CDR3 DNA reads TGTGCCAGCGGTTTCGGGGGTGCAGAGACCCAGTACTTC. Translating gives CASGFGGAETQYF.

The gene calls are TRBV7-9 and TRBJ2-1; D uncertain. From germline, CDR1 is SEHNR and CDR2 FQNEAQ (reference sequence). The CDR3 totals 13 residues. Trimming removed 2 bases from V and 6 bases from J, with 8 bases in between. CDR3 residues: CASSLSKTNEQFF. As DNA, the CDR3 is TGTGCCAGCAGCTTATCCAAGACCAATGAGCAGTTCTTC.

This CDR3 is CASSRGTGATNEQFF. Written as DNA, the CDR3 is TGTGCCAGCAGCCGGGGGACAGGGGCCACCAATGAGCAGTTCTTC. The gene calls are TRBV5-6 and TRBJ2-1; 10 bases line up with TRBD1. Germline-derived CDR1 and CDR2 are SGHDT and YYEEEE. The CDR3 is made up of 15 amino acids. With 4 bases clipped from V and 6 bases from J, the junction kept 7 bases outside the gene matches.

The rearrangement links TRBV7-9 to TRBJ2-2; no firm D call. Trimming left V 4 bases short and J 7 bases short, with 10 bases between. CDR3 length: 13 amino acids. CDR1 is SEHNR, CDR2 FQNEAQ, per germline (reference sequence). Here the CDR3 reads CASSSQNGGELFF. DNA for the CDR3: TGTGCCAGCAGCTCGCAAAATGGCGGGGAGCTGTTTTTT.

This chain joins TRBV28 and TRBJ1-5; D unclear. V was clipped by 5 bases and J by 3 bases, with 14 bases between them. There are 15 residues in the CDR3. Germline loops: CDR1 MDHEN, CDR2 SYDVKM. The CDR3 protein is CASSLPSTINQPQHF. Here the CDR3 DNA reads TGTGCCAGCAGTCTCCCTTCGACAATCAATCAGCCCCAGCATTTT.

This chain links TRBV5-1 with TRBJ1-2; 7 bases are a match to TRBD1. CDR3 length: 15 residues. CDR1 and CDR2 from the germline V gene are SGHRS and YFSETQ. Trimming took 4 bases from V and 2 from J; bases not matched to a gene: 8. DNA for the CDR3: TGCGCCAGCAGCGGGGGACAGACGGGGAACTATGGCTACACCTTC. This sequence encodes CASSGGQTGNYGYTF.

V and J are TRBV27 and TRBJ2-7; D possibly corresponds to TRBD1 (6 bases). CDR3 length equals 14 residues. Germline CDR1 MNHEY, CDR2 SMNVEV (reference sequence). V dropped 6 bases and J dropped 1 base, with 13 bases sitting between them. CDR3 protein: CASSPKQGSYEQYF. CDR3 coding DNA: TGTGCCAGCAGCCCCAAACAGGGTTCCTACGAGCAGTACTTC.

This clonotype was seen ten or more times. V gene TRBV11-2 combines with J gene TRBJ1-5; 8 bases are a match to TRBD1. With 5 bases clipped from V and 6 bases from J, the junction kept 6 bases outside the gene matches. CDR1 and CDR2 from the germline V gene are SGHAT and FQNNGV. The length of the CDR3 is 14 residues. CDR3 nucleotide sequence: TGTGCCAGCAGCCCAGGACAGGGTGTTCAGCCCCAGCATTTT. Its protein product is CASSPGQGVQPQHF.

This clonotype was recorded a few times. The gene calls are TRBV7-9 and TRBJ1-1, with D possibly TRBD1 on 6 matching bases. CDR3 length: 16 residues. V lost 3 bases, J lost 0 bases, and 14 bases lay in between. In germline, CDR1 is SEHNR, CDR2 FQNEAQ (reference sequence). The CDR3 here is CASSLGQTDMNTEAFF. As DNA, the CDR3 is TGTGCCAGCAGCTTGGGACAAACCGACATGAACACTGAAGCTTTCTTT.

Only a few counts were recorded for this clonotype. The chain joins TRBV7-6 to TRBJ2-7; D may be TRBD1 (5 bases). CDR1 is SGHVS and CDR2 is FNYEAQ in the germline V gene. This CDR3 contains 14 residues. The V and J ends lost 5 bases and 1 base respectively, with 12 bases between them. CDR3 sequence reads: CASSVNPGSYEQYF. The CDR3 nucleotides read TGTGCCAGCAGCGTTAATCCAGGGTCCTACGAGCAGTACTTC.

The rearrangement joins TRBV7-9 to TRBJ2-1, with TRBD1 as a possible D gene (6 bases). Germline loops: CDR1 SEHNR, CDR2 FQNEAQ (reference sequence). This CDR3 contains 15 residues. Trimming removed 3 bases at V and 5 bases at J, with 14 bases between. The CDR3 is CASSFDRSLNNEQFF. CDR3 DNA: TGTGCCAGCAGCTTCGACAGGTCTTTGAACAATGAGCAGTTCTTC. The full variable domain, rest sourced from reference TRBV7-9 and TRBJ2-1, is DTGVSQNPRHKITKRGQNVTFRCDPISEHNRLYWYRQTLGQGPEFLTYFQNEAQLEKSRLLSDRFSAERPKGSFSTLEIQRTEQGDSAMYLCASSFDRSLNNEQFFGPGTRLTVL.